This TCR beta chain was recorded in a study of blood T cell repertoires in COVID-19. Study-wide context: Two negative PCRs, clearance, or symptom resolution had been documented for recovered Cohort 3 donors. Spain, Italy and the United States supplied samples that represented acute and convalescent COVID-19. PBMCs, B-cell-depleted T cells, or T cells were the source of the cDNA or gDNA that made up the material.

Produced via immunoSEQ multiplex PCR; TCRdb's table is partial and in-frame only. The sample yields about 170,000 clones, around three quarters seen once. The receptor was derived from a woman between 65 and 79 years old in a cohort exposed to, infected with or recovered from COVID-19 (not recorded which). Sequenced: PBMCs or T cells enriched from blood (not recorded which).

Written as DNA, the CDR3 is TGCGCCAGCAGTGAAGGAGTGATGATTCTCGGCTACACCTTC. Residues: CASSEGVMILGYTF. The rearrangement links TRBV10-2 to TRBJ1-2; no reliable D call. CDR3 length equals 14 residues. Looked up from germline, CDR1 is WSHSY and CDR2 is SAAADI. Deletions cut 3 bases from V and 8 bases from J, with 16 bases between.